Sequencing of this TCR beta chain was carried out in a study of T cell clones after liver transplantation. Study at large: Standard immunosuppression, with no induction, continued until 12-24 months after transplant. Patients counted as tolerant after at least one year off all immunosuppression, enzymes not exceeding twice normal. The study's findings and limits: Rather than being deleted, graft donor-reactive T cells may have moved into the graft.

Generated by immunoSEQ multiplex PCR, the TCRdb table keeps only in-frame clones and is missing some. The table records tens of thousands of clones, approximately 87% of them present only once. Deletions cut 3 bases from V and 7 bases from J, with 28 bases between. There are 18 residues in the CDR3. CDR1 KGHSH and CDR2 LQKENI come from the germline V gene. This clone came up a few times. Its antigen is not known. The sequence came from a human patient who received a liver transplant. Part of the T cells may come from the graft donor. This material consisted of CD4+ T cells from blood, taken at the 22-month timepoint. The chain carries TRBV18 and TRBJ2-7; possibly TRBD1 or TRBD2 for D (5 bases each). CDR3 bases: TGTGCCAGCTCACCGGGGGTGTTGAGGACATGGACGAGTTCGGAGCAGTACTTC. Translation gives CASSPGVLRTWTSSEQYF.